Described below is a single T cell receptor beta chain sequence and its context. Its antigen is unknown. The data belong to a study of regulatory T cells. The PCR used 52 TRBV and 13 TRBJ primers. This table comes from immunoSEQ multiplex PCR, and its TCRdb copy is limited to in-frame clones, with some not included. The table shows under 3,000 clones, with approximately 89% occurring only once. CDR1 is MNHEY, CDR2 SMNVEV, per germline (reference sequence). The trim removed 6 bases at V and 6 bases at J, leaving 6 bases unmatched. The CDR3 consists of 14 residues. Whole-study results and caveats: In CD3G deficiency, regulatory T cells had lower Shannon diversity than autologous conventional CD4+ and control regulatory cells. Patient Treg samples had roughly tenfold fewer unique productive TRB reads than controls. Skewed V and J usage and few unique V-J pairs marked patient repertoires, most in Tregs.

All CD3G-deficient patients showed autoimmunity, more severe in two. CD4+ T cells were divided by sorting: CD25-high CD127-low Tregs, CD25-low CD127-high conventional cells. Sequenced material: CD4+ Tregs sorted from blood. The rearrangement joins TRBV27 to TRBJ2-1; 9 nucleotides agree with TRBD1. The receptor's source is a child between 10 and 17 years old with CD3G deficiency. The DNA for the CDR3 is TGTGCCAGCAGCAGGACAGGGGCCGGCAATGAGCAGTTCTTC. This encodes CASSRTGAGNEQFF.